This T cell receptor beta chain was found in a study of identical twins. The ends were cut back, 4 bases at V and 4 bases at J, with 23 bases in the middle. Germline V CDR1 and CDR2: SGHDN, FVKESK. The CDR3 sequence is 17 residues long. A word on this clonotype: The antigen is undetermined.

Unique molecular identifiers were present on cDNA, and template switching added a universal primer site. TCRdb used MiXCR to reprocess the 5' RACE reads, holding one entry per CDR3 protein. This sample has approximately 470,000 distinct CDR3 sequences, with around 14% found just once. Study findings and constraints: Cross-sectional statistical analysis was relied on for the conclusions, without the same donors being followed. Monozygotic twins shared more out-of-frame TCR alpha than recombination models predicted.

The sample was also linked to a second study, of yellow fever vaccine responses in identical twins.

This TCR derives from a woman younger than 35 in good health. The sequencing input was CD4+ T cells sorted from blood. This chain uses TRBV14 with TRBJ2-7, with D maybe TRBD1 (6 bases). CDR3 sequence reads: CASSRTQDSKRRYEQYF. The CDR3 region has the DNA TGTGCCAGCAGCCGAACCCAGGACAGTAAGAGGAGGTACGAGCAGTACTTC.